One and the same sample provided the 17 T cell receptor beta chains below, sequenced in a study of control samples from healthy donors and cancer patients. Here immunoSEQ multiplex PCR was the method, and the copy in TCRdb shows in-frame clones only, minus some. This repertoire shows approximately 140,000 clones, approximately 94% found once; its top ten account for 5.5% to 7.5%. Sample: blood. Receptor source: a man between 18 and 35 years old in good health.

The V call is TRBV4-1, the J call TRBJ2-2; D is unclear. This CDR3 contains 14 residues. Germline loops: CDR1 MGHRA, CDR2 YSYEKL. V was shortened by 0 bases and J by 6 bases, with 8 bases between the two germline ends. The DNA of the CDR3 is TGCGCCAGCAGCCAAGACTTCGAAGCCGGGGAGCTGTTTTTT. Encoded protein: CASSQDFEAGELFF.

The gene calls are TRBV27 and TRBJ2-1; maybe TRBD1 (6 bases). Trimming took 1 base from V and 4 from J, leaving 11 bases between them. The CDR3 loop spans 15 amino acids. Germline-derived CDR1 and CDR2 are MNHEY and SMNVEV (reference sequence). The CDR3 protein is CASSLFRGRYNEQFF. In DNA, the CDR3 is TGTGCCAGCAGTTTATTCAGGGGACGATACAATGAGCAGTTCTTC.

The rearrangement joins TRBV2 to TRBJ1-1, with a possible D match to TRBD1 (5 bases). The CDR3 extends over 17 amino acids. V lost 0 bases and J 10 bases, leaving 24 bases between the germline ends. Germline V CDR1 and CDR2: SNHLY, FYNNEI. CDR3 sequence: CASSEARGYTTSAGAFF. In DNA form, the CDR3 reads TGTGCCAGCAGTGAAGCTCGGGGCTACACGACCTCTGCTGGAGCTTTCTTT.

The gene calls are TRBV3-1 (or the pseudogene TRBV3-2) and TRBJ2-1; D gene uncertain. Per the germline V gene, CDR1 is LGHDT and CDR2 is YNNKEL (reference sequence). This CDR3 spans 13 amino acids. V shed 1 base and J shed 4 bases, with 5 bases lying between them. CDR3 sequence: CASSQASYNEQFF. In DNA form, the CDR3 reads TGTGCCAGCAGCCAAGCCAGTTACAATGAGCAGTTCTTC.

The chain recombines TRBV19 with TRBJ2-7; TRBD2 aligns across 14 bases. The ends lost 6 bases at V and 5 bases at J; junction bases unmatched: 3. The CDR3 extends over 14 amino acids. Germline V gives CDR1 LNHDA, CDR2 SQIVND (reference sequence). The CDR3 here is CASRGLAGVNEQYF. The CDR3 region has the DNA TGTGCCAGTAGGGGACTAGCGGGAGTTAACGAGCAGTACTTC.

This clone was detected only once. The rearrangement links TRBV13 to TRBJ2-5; D remains unclear. The V gene's germline CDR1 is PRHDT and CDR2 FYEKMQ (reference sequence). This CDR3 has 16 residues. Trimming stripped 4 bases from V and 0 bases from J, with 15 bases between. The DNA of the CDR3 is TGTGCCAGCAGCTCTCTCCGGTCCTCGTACCAAGAGACCCAGTACTTC. Translation: CASSSLRSSYQETQYF.

V usage is TRBV19 and J usage is TRBJ2-1; 11 nucleotides match TRBD2. V shed 2 bases and J 4 bases; nucleotides not matched to a gene: 4. The germline V gene encodes CDR1 LNHDA and CDR2 SQIVND (reference sequence). The CDR3 has 16 residues. This CDR3 reads CASSIITSGGYNEQFF. The CDR3 DNA reads TGTGCCAGTAGTATAATTACTAGCGGGGGATACAATGAGCAGTTCTTC.

The chain recombines TRBV7-8 with TRBJ1-2; D unclear. The CDR3 has 12 residues. With 5 bases removed from V and 4 bases from J, the gap between germline ends came to 8 bases. Germline V gene sequence: CDR1 SGHVS, CDR2 FQNEAQ. The CDR3 bases are TGTGCCAGCAGCCCCGACCTCTATGGCTACACCTTC. This codes for CASSPDLYGYTF.

The table lists this clone with a count of one. This chain uses TRBV29-1 with TRBJ2-3; the D gene is possibly TRBD1 (5 bases). The CDR3 has 14 amino acids. Trimming took off 7 bases at V and 4 bases at J, with 18 bases between the two ends. Germline CDR1 reads SQVTM; CDR2 reads ANQGSEA. CDR3 protein: CSASDPIQADTQYF. The CDR3 nucleotides read TGCAGCGCTTCGGATCCTATACAGGCAGATACGCAGTATTTT.

The CDR3 bases are TGTGCCAGCAGTTTAGAAGGCTTTGGGCCCCAGCATTTT. Translated: CASSLEGFGPQHF. The chain links TRBV12-3 or TRBV12-4 to TRBJ1-5; D call uncertain. The CDR3 sequence is 13 residues long. Trimming pared 1 base from V and 9 bases from J, leaving 10 bases between.

The chain links TRBV30 to TRBJ1-2; possible D gene TRBD1, 5 bases. The CDR3 consists of 13 residues. V was cut by 0 bases and J by 6 bases, with 11 bases left in between. The V gene's germline CDR1 is GTSNPN and CDR2 SVGIG (reference sequence). The CDR3 coding sequence is TGTGCCTGGAGTGTTGGGGGACTCGATGGCTACACCTTC. It yields the protein CAWSVGGLDGYTF.

The chain joins TRBV7-3 to TRBJ2-2; TRBD2 might be the D (7 bases). CDR1 and CDR2 from the germline V gene are SGHTA and FQGTGA. Trimming removed 5 bases at V and 4 bases at J, with 17 bases between. CDR3 length: 16 amino acids. This chain's CDR3 is CASSPGRGAVTGELFF. CDR3 DNA: TGTGCCAGCAGCCCCGGTCGGGGGGCCGTCACCGGGGAGCTGTTTTTT.

The CDR3 spells CAIRDPQGRAGGYTF. CDR3 DNA sequence: TGTGCCATCCGCGACCCCCAAGGCAGGGCGGGGGGCTACACCTTC. The chain combines TRBV10-3 with TRBJ1-2; tentative D call: TRBD1 (5 bases). Trimming removed 8 bases at V and 8 bases at J, with 24 bases between. Germline values: CDR1 ENHRY, CDR2 SYGVKD. The CDR3 has 15 amino acids.

V gene TRBV7-3 combines with J gene TRBJ2-2; TRBD1 agrees at 7 bases. The CDR3 length is 14 residues. CDR1 and CDR2 (germline): SGHTA, FQGTGA. V shed 6 bases, J shed 5 bases, and the junction held 6 bases outside the gene matches. In DNA, the CDR3 is TGTGCCAGCAGTCGACAGGGTGGTACCGGGGAGCTGTTTTTT. Protein product: CASSRQGGTGELFF.

The gene calls are TRBV28 and TRBJ2-5; D gene ambiguous. The CDR3 consists of 13 residues. Trimming shortened V by 3 bases and J by 5 bases, and 10 bases separated the two germline ends. In germline, CDR1 is MDHEN, CDR2 SYDVKM. CDR3 residues: CASSFLLGETQYF. The DNA of the CDR3 is TGTGCCAGCAGTTTCTTGCTCGGGGAGACCCAGTACTTC.

Turning to this clone: Additional DNA sequences in this sample encode the identical CDR3. V is TRBV10-1 and J is TRBJ1-5, with D perhaps matching TRBD1 (6 bases). CDR3 length equals 19 residues. V lost 7 bases and J lost 2, with 27 bases in between. Germline V gene data show CDR1 as WNHNN and CDR2 as SYGVQD (reference sequence). CDR3: CASTPRRLGGPQRNQPQHF. CDR3 DNA: TGCGCCAGCACCCCCCGGCGACTGGGGGGGCCGCAGCGCAATCAGCCCCAGCATTTT.

V usage is TRBV27 and J usage is TRBJ1-1, with D uncertain. The V and J ends lost 2 bases and 4 bases respectively, with 14 bases between them. Germline CDR1 MNHEY, CDR2 SMNVEV (reference sequence). This CDR3 has 15 amino acids. CDR3 nucleotides: TGTGCCAGCAGTTTAATTTCACAGACGGGCACTGAAGCTTTCTTT. It specifies CASSLISQTGTEAFF.